One sample yielded the 18 T cell receptor beta chains listed below, sequenced in a study of OX40 agonist ivuxolimab in advanced cancers. Libraries were prepared by immunoSEQ multiplex PCR; TCRdb keeps only in-frame clonotypes and omits some of them. The sample gives 60,000 or so clones, more than 75% of which show up once; 4.7% is in the top ten. Sequencing used CD4+ or CD8+ T cells sorted from blood, obtained in a trial of the OX40 agonist ivuxolimab. These receptors were collected from an adult with an advanced solid tumor such as melanoma, head and neck, liver or kidney cancer.

V is TRBV29-1 and J is TRBJ1-1; D ambiguous. Germline-derived CDR1 and CDR2 are SQVTM and ANQGSEA. The CDR3 runs 14 residues. The ends were cut back, 4 bases at V and 5 bases at J, with 17 bases in the middle. Written as DNA, the CDR3 is TGCAGCGTTGCGGGTCAGCTTTTTGGTACTGAAGCTTTCTTT. This encodes CSVAGQLFGTEAFF.

The chain employs TRBV11-3 and TRBJ2-3; D tentatively reads TRBD1 or TRBD2 (5 bases each). Germline loops: CDR1 SGHNT, CDR2 YENEEA. V gave up 5 bases and J gave up 0 bases, with 12 bases separating them. This CDR3 is built from 15 residues. The CDR3 DNA is TGTGCCAGCAGCCAGCACGGGGCTAGCACAGATACGCAGTATTTT. Translated: CASSQHGASTDTQYF.

The CDR3 nucleotides read TGTGCCAGCAGCGCGACTCGCGGGGTGGCGTACACTGAAGCTTTCTTT. The encoded protein is CASSATRGVAYTEAFF. The V call is TRBV6-4, the J call TRBJ1-1; D is uncertain. Germline CDR1 and CDR2: MRHNA and SNTAGT. Trimming removed 6 bases from V and 3 bases from J, with 20 bases in between. This CDR3 has 16 amino acids.

The J gene is TRBJ2-1, the V gene TRBV7-3, with a tentative D call TRBD2 (6 bases). The CDR3 loop spans 13 amino acids. Trimming left V 2 bases short and J 9 bases short, with 11 bases between. Germline V gives CDR1 SGHTA, CDR2 FQGTGA. The CDR3 protein is CASSLDPGGEQFF. CDR3 in DNA: TGTGCCAGCAGCTTAGACCCCGGGGGTGAGCAGTTCTTC.

This clone has just a few counts. The V call is TRBV7-9, the J call TRBJ1-1, with a weak D call TRBD1 (5 bases). The CDR3 is made up of 14 amino acids. Germline V gene sequence: CDR1 SEHNR, CDR2 FQNEAQ (reference sequence). V lost 6 bases and J lost 11, with 22 bases in between. CDR3 coding DNA: TGTGCCAGCAGACTCCCGGGTGCGGGTTCAGGGGCTTTCTTT. This translates into CASRLPGAGSGAFF.

This chain links TRBV11-2 with TRBJ1-6; unclear D gene. V shed 6 bases and J shed 5 bases, with 17 bases lying between them. The germline V gene has CDR1 SGHAT and CDR2 FQNNGV. There are 16 residues in the CDR3. This CDR3 is CASRSIRHGHNSPLHF. The DNA for the CDR3 is TGTGCCAGCAGATCCATTAGACATGGCCATAATTCACCCCTCCACTTT.

The chain has TRBV9 and TRBJ2-7, with a tentative D call TRBD2 (6 bases). The germline V gene has CDR1 SGDLS and CDR2 YYNGEE. The CDR3 consists of 14 residues. V was shortened by 3 bases and J by 4 bases, with 14 bases between the two germline ends. CDR3 sequence reads: CASSATGEWYEQYF. The CDR3 coding sequence is TGTGCCAGCAGCGCAACGGGGGAATGGTACGAGCAGTACTTC.

Notes on this clone: Other nucleotide sequences in the sample specify the same CDR3. The V gene is TRBV11-3, the J gene TRBJ2-2, with D hard to call. The V and J ends lost 4 bases and 2 bases respectively, with 5 bases between them. The V gene's germline CDR1 is SGHNT and CDR2 YENEEA. This CDR3 has 13 residues. The CDR3 region is CASSSRNTGELFF. CDR3 nucleotides: TGTGCCAGCAGCTCTCGAAACACCGGGGAGCTGTTTTTT.

V usage is TRBV11-1 and J usage is TRBJ2-2; a possible D gene is TRBD1 (6 bases). The germline gives CDR1 SGHAT, CDR2 FQDESV (reference sequence). The CDR3 sequence is 14 residues long. The germline V and J ends were trimmed by 5 bases and 7 bases, with 14 bases remaining between them. The CDR3: CASSPARDIGELFF. DNA for the CDR3: TGTGCCAGCAGCCCCGCACGGGACATCGGGGAGCTGTTTTTT. The whole variable domain, remainder taken from reference TRBV11-1 and TRBJ2-2, is EAEVAQSPRYKITEKSQAVAFWCDPISGHATLYWYRQILGQGPELLVQFQDESVVDDSQLPKDRFSAERLKGVDSTLKIQPAELGDSAMYLCASSPARDIGELFFGEGSRLTVL.

The chain has TRBV5-1 and TRBJ2-7; possible D gene TRBD1, 6 bases. Germline-derived CDR1 and CDR2 are SGHRS and YFSETQ. The CDR3 runs to 15 residues. The V end was cut by 0 bases, the J end by 3 bases, with 13 bases between. The CDR3 nucleotides read TGCGCCAGCAGCTTGGCACCGGACAGCAGCTACGAGCAGTACTTC. Its protein product is CASSLAPDSSYEQYF.

The chain couples TRBV5-1 to TRBJ2-7, with D possibly being TRBD1 or TRBD2 (7 bases each). This CDR3 has 16 residues. The V gene's germline CDR1 is SGHRS and CDR2 YFSETQ. V lost 3 bases to trimming and J lost 3 bases, with 19 bases between them. The CDR3 coding sequence is TGCGCCAGCAGCTCAAGAGGGGGCGGGAGTGTCTACGAGCAGTACTTC. It codes for CASSSRGGGSVYEQYF.

The table lists this clone with a count of one. V is TRBV15 and J is TRBJ2-3; 12 nucleotides align to TRBD2. Germline values: CDR1 LNHNV, CDR2 YYDKDF (reference sequence). CDR3 length equals 13 residues. V lost 4 bases to trimming and J lost 13 bases; unmatched junction nucleotides: 6. CDR3 protein: CATSMPSGRAEYF. The CDR3, as DNA: TGTGCCACCAGCATGCCTAGCGGGAGGGCCGAGTATTTT.

This chain connects TRBV10-2 to TRBJ1-1; D gene unclear. The V and J ends lost 5 bases and 1 base respectively, with 8 bases between them. The CDR3 loop spans 13 amino acids. CDR1 and CDR2 (germline): WSHSY, SAAADI. In nucleotides, the CDR3 is TGCGCCAGCAGTCGGCAGAGGAACACTGAAGCTTTCTTT. This translates into CASSRQRNTEAFF.

This clone was counted between two and nine times. The chain links TRBV7-2 to TRBJ2-3; 10 nucleotides agree with TRBD2. The CDR3 is 15 amino acids. Germline V CDR1 and CDR2: SGHTA, FQGNSA. V lost 1 base and J lost 7; bases outside the gene matches: 5. The CDR3 loop is CASSLGLAGVNTQYF. The CDR3 DNA sequence: TGTGCCAGCAGCTTAGGGCTAGCGGGAGTGAATACGCAGTATTTT.

The chain combines TRBV7-6 with TRBJ2-2; TRBD2 matches 13 bases. The CDR3 runs 16 residues. Trimming cost V 5 bases and J 7 bases; bases outside gene matches: 7. The V gene's germline CDR1 is SGHVS and CDR2 FNYEAQ. CDR3: CASSTGRLAGGGELFF. In nucleotides, the CDR3 is TGTGCCAGCAGCACCGGGAGACTAGCGGGAGGCGGGGAGCTGTTTTTT.

This chain joins TRBV7-9 and TRBJ2-1, with D perhaps given as TRBD1 or TRBD2 (6 bases each). Germline V CDR1 and CDR2: SEHNR, FQNEAQ (reference sequence). This CDR3 spans 14 amino acids. Trimming stripped 4 bases from V and 4 bases from J, with 11 bases between. CDR3 region: CASSYPGAYNEQFF. CDR3 sequence (DNA): TGTGCCAGCAGCTATCCGGGGGCTTACAATGAGCAGTTCTTC.

The chain combines TRBV11-2 with TRBJ2-3; D not resolved. The V gene lost 4 bases and the J gene lost 5 bases, with 4 bases spanning the gap. Germline V gene lookup returns CDR1 SGHAT and CDR2 FQNNGV. The CDR3 is 11 amino acids. CDR3 nucleotides: TGTGCCAGCAGCTCTTTAGATACGCAGTATTTT. It is translated as CASSSLDTQYF.

The CDR3 is CASRGGLVLYF. In nucleotides, the CDR3 is TGTGCCAGCAGGGGGGGACTTGTATTGTATTTT. The chain joins TRBV2 to TRBJ2-3, with D tentatively TRBD2 (6 bases). Trimming took 6 bases from V and 14 from J, leaving 15 bases between them. CDR1 SNHLY and CDR2 FYNNEI come from the germline V gene. The CDR3 is 11 amino acids.